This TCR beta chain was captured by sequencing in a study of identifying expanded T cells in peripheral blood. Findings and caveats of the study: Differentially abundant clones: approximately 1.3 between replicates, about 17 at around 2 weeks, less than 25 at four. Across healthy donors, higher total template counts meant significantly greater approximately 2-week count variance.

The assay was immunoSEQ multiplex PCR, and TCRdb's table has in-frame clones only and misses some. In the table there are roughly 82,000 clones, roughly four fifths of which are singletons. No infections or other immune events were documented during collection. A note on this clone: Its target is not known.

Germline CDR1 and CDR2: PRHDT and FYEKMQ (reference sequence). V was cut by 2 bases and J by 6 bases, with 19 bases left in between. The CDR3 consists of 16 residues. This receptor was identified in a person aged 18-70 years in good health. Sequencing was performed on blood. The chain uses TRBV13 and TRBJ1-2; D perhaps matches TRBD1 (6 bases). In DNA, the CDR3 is TGTGCCAGCAGCTTATGGTTCCGAGGGGGGGGTGATGGCTACACCTTC. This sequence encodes CASSLWFRGGGDGYTF.